This T cell receptor beta chain emerged from a study of blood T cell repertoires in COVID-19. The wider study: Sample material is recorded as cDNA or gDNA derived from T cells, B-cell-depleted T cells, or PBMCs.

Deletions cut 5 bases from V and 4 bases from J, with 12 bases between. CDR1 MNHEY and CDR2 SMNVEV come from the germline V gene (reference sequence). CDR3 length: 13 residues. In the study's own analysis: Estimation of nucleated cell counts was performed using reference gene primer amplification. Profiled with immunoSEQ multiplex PCR; TCRdb holds only in-frame clones, not every one. V, J and clone size were drawn from that table, and D and trimming were deduced from the DNA. This table holds fewer than 500,000 clones, 70% to 90% found once. This rearrangement joins TRBV27 to TRBJ2-7, with a weak D call TRBD2 (5 bases). Material for sequencing was peripheral blood. This receptor was taken from a woman aged 25 to 39 with active or convalescent COVID-19. The CDR3 DNA reads TGTGCCAGCAGTCGGGTCCCGGGGTACGAGCAGTACTTC. It encodes CASSRVPGYEQYF.